This section outlines one T cell receptor (beta chain) sequence together with its context. This sample is part of a study of shared T cell receptors in the human thymus. Generated by immunoSEQ multiplex PCR, the TCRdb table keeps only in-frame clones and is missing some. This sample carries over 450,000 clones, approximately 80% of them seen once, and the ten largest clones take roughly 0.013%. The CDR3 spans 16 residues. Germline CDR1 reads MNHNY; CDR2 reads SVGAGI (reference sequence). V was shortened by 1 base and J by 3 bases, with 16 bases between the two germline ends. This same sample was also part of a study on human thymus T cells. According to that study: Biased V and J segment usage appeared in thymus and peripheral blood.

The sequence derives from a boy in the first two years of life with a congenital heart defect. Source material: thymocytes. The genes are TRBV6-6 and TRBJ2-7, with a weak D call TRBD1 (6 bases). This CDR3 reads CASSYLLGTMGYEQYF. CDR3 nucleotides: TGTGCCAGCAGTTACTTACTGGGGACAATGGGCTACGAGCAGTACTTC.